This T cell receptor beta chain was profiled in a study of technical replicates of blood from several donors. V was cut by 0 bases and J by 2 bases, with 13 bases left in between. Germline V gene data show CDR1 as LGHNA and CDR2 as YSLEER. This CDR3 is 16 amino acids long. Here immunoSEQ multiplex PCR was the method, and the copy in TCRdb shows in-frame clones only, minus some. The data contain 60,000 or so clones, about 83% of them seen just once; the ten biggest clones take up about 5%. The V gene is TRBV4-3, the J gene TRBJ1-2; perhaps TRBD1 as D (5 bases). The origin of this receptor is a human donor in good health. Some clones in this sample may be carry-over from other donors' samples. The sequenced sample was PBMCs. The CDR3 nucleotides read TGCGCCAGCAGCCAAGATAGGGGAGGGTGGAACTATGGCTACACCTTC. Translating it yields CASSQDRGGWNYGYTF.